Listed here are 27 T cell receptor beta chains from one sample, sequenced in a study of shared clonotypes between healthy human individuals. Only in-frame clones appear in the TCRdb table, and some are missing; sequencing was by immunoSEQ multiplex PCR. The sample shows some 980,000 clones, approximately 80% of them seen only once. The specimen sequenced was memory CD4+ T cells sorted from blood. The subset denotes: CD45RA-negative fraction. The receptors were gathered from a man younger than 30 in good health.

The chain couples TRBV7-2 to TRBJ2-7, with TRBD2 identical over 7 bases. With V trimmed by 1 base and J by 5 bases, 5 bases remained unmatched. Germline V gene data show CDR1 as SGHTA and CDR2 as FQGNSA. The CDR3 is 14 residues long. DNA for the CDR3: TGTGCCAGCAGCTTAGACGGGAGGCTGGACGAGCAGTACTTC. This gives the protein CASSLDGRLDEQYF.

CDR3 amino acids: CAISESGFRDAEAFF. The CDR3 nucleotides read TGTGCCATCAGTGAGTCTGGGTTCCGGGACGCTGAAGCTTTCTTT. The chain is built from TRBV10-3 and TRBJ1-1; TRBD1 might be the D (5 bases). Germline CDR1 is ENHRY and CDR2 is SYGVKD. This CDR3 has 15 residues. Trimming removed 0 bases from V and 6 bases from J, with 14 bases in between.

The chain is built from TRBV19 and TRBJ2-7, with D unclear. The CDR3 spans 14 residues. The germline V gene has CDR1 LNHDA and CDR2 SQIVND (reference sequence). Trimming pared 6 bases from V and 0 bases from J, leaving 12 bases between. CDR3 in DNA: TGTGCCAGTAGGAGTCAGGACGCCTCCTACGAGCAGTACTTC. Translating gives CASRSQDASYEQYF.

The rearrangement links TRBV7-9 to TRBJ1-6; D is possibly TRBD1 (5 bases). Deletions cut 3 bases from V and 0 bases from J, with 12 bases between. Germline lookup yields CDR1 SEHNR and CDR2 FQNEAQ (reference sequence). The CDR3 totals 17 residues. The CDR3 reads CASSFLTDSSYNSPLHF. Here the CDR3 DNA reads TGTGCCAGCAGCTTCCTGACAGATAGCTCCTATAATTCACCCCTCCACTTT.

This rearrangement joins TRBV5-1 to TRBJ2-3; D is possibly TRBD2 (7 bases). Between the trimmed V and J ends, which lost 0 bases and 0 bases, there was a span of 14 bases. The germline CDR1 and CDR2 sequences are SGHRS and YFSETQ. This CDR3 comprises 17 residues. The CDR3 loop reads CASSLAGAGASTDTQYF. For the CDR3, the DNA is TGCGCCAGCAGCTTGGCCGGGGCGGGGGCTAGCACAGATACGCAGTATTTT.

J is TRBJ2-4 and V is TRBV5-1; 9 bases agree with TRBD1. Germline loops: CDR1 SGHRS, CDR2 YFSETQ. J was trimmed by 9 bases and V by 4 bases; bases with no gene match: 17. This CDR3 has 17 residues. The CDR3 region is CASSPGTGSPGGTIQYF. For the CDR3, the DNA is TGCGCCAGCAGCCCCGGGACAGGGTCCCCCGGTGGAACCATTCAGTACTTC.

The V and J genes are TRBV5-4 and TRBJ1-4, with D tentatively TRBD1 (5 bases). The CDR3 has 13 amino acids. The V end lost 6 bases, the J end lost 4 bases, and 10 bases lay between the germline ends. CDR1 and CDR2 from the germline V gene are SGHNT and YYREEE (reference sequence). This CDR3 is CASKDGHNEKLFF. For the CDR3, the DNA is TGTGCCAGCAAGGACGGACATAATGAAAAACTGTTTTTT. The full variable domain, completed using reference TRBV5-4 and TRBJ1-4, is ETGVTQSPTHLIKTRGQQVTLRCSSQSGHNTVSWYQQALGQGPQFIFQYYREEENGRGNFPPRFSGLQFPNYSSELNVNALELDDSALYLCASKDGHNEKLFFGSGTQLSVL.

The chain carries TRBV6-6 and TRBJ1-2; D remains unclear. The germline V gene encodes CDR1 MNHNY and CDR2 SVGAGI (reference sequence). The CDR3 runs 13 residues. V was clipped by 6 bases and J by 6 bases, with 14 bases between them. The CDR3, as DNA: TGTGCCAGCAGCCTAATCGAAGGCAATGGCTACACCTTC. Its protein product is CASSLIEGNGYTF.

This chain joins TRBV12-5 and TRBJ2-7, with 8 bases lining up with TRBD1. In germline, CDR1 is LGHNT, CDR2 FRNRAP. The CDR3 is made up of 16 amino acids. Trimming removed 0 bases from V and 5 bases from J; junction bases left unmatched: 9. The CDR3 DNA reads TGTGCTAGTGGTTTGGTACTAAGCGGACAGGGAAACGAGCAGTACTTC. Protein product: CASGLVLSGQGNEQYF.

The rearrangement uses TRBV9 and TRBJ2-1; TRBD1 aligns across 7 bases. V was clipped by 1 base and J by 4 bases; unmatched bases: 8. This CDR3 comprises 16 residues. Germline values: CDR1 SGDLS, CDR2 YYNGEE. Written as DNA, the CDR3 is TGTGCCAGCAGCGTAAGTCCGGGGACAGCATACAATGAGCAGTTCTTC. This gives the protein CASSVSPGTAYNEQFF.

J is TRBJ2-7 and V is TRBV5-1, with a possible D match to TRBD2 (5 bases). The V gene lost 0 bases and the J gene lost 5 bases, with 12 bases spanning the gap. There are 14 residues in the CDR3. CDR1 is SGHRS, CDR2 YFSETQ, per germline. The CDR3, as DNA: TGCGCCAGCAGCTTGGTCCTAGCCGGAAACGAGCAGTACTTC. It is translated as CASSLVLAGNEQYF.

V and J are TRBV6-1 and TRBJ2-7; TRBD2 matches 9 bases. The CDR3 is 16 amino acids. From germline, CDR1 is MNHNS and CDR2 SASEGT. With V trimmed by 2 bases and J by 4 bases, 9 bases remained unmatched. The CDR3 bases are TGTGCCAGCAGTGAAAGGGCGGCGGGAGGGGTTTACGAGCAGTACTTC. Amino acids: CASSERAAGGVYEQYF.

V is TRBV5-6 and J is TRBJ2-3; D is uncertain. Trimming pared 4 bases from V and 4 bases from J, leaving 13 bases between. Germline V gene sequence: CDR1 SGHDT, CDR2 YYEEEE. The CDR3 is 14 amino acids. The CDR3 sequence is CASSQQLRADTQYF. CDR3 nucleotides: TGTGCCAGCAGCCAACAGCTGCGAGCAGATACGCAGTATTTT.

The J gene is TRBJ1-2, the V gene TRBV28; D unresolved. This CDR3 is built from 13 residues. CDR1 and CDR2 (germline): MDHEN, SYDVKM. V gave up 8 bases and J gave up 2 bases, with 12 bases separating them. CDR3 nucleotide sequence: TGTGCCAGCGGTCGGACGGGAAACTATGGCTACACCTTC. Its protein is CASGRTGNYGYTF.

This clone was seen just once. The chain links TRBV10-3 to TRBJ1-2; 8 bases line up with TRBD1. With 7 bases clipped from V and 8 bases from J, the junction kept 12 bases outside the gene matches. The CDR3 has 14 residues. Germline V gives CDR1 ENHRY, CDR2 SYGVKD. CDR3 protein: CAINAIQGVEGYTF. DNA for the CDR3: TGTGCCATCAATGCGATACAGGGGGTTGAGGGCTACACCTTC.

The V call is TRBV7-9, the J call TRBJ2-3; D tentatively fits TRBD1 or TRBD2 (6 bases each). Trimming removed 8 bases from V and 1 base from J, with 16 bases in between. The CDR3 contains 15 residues. Germline values: CDR1 SEHNR, CDR2 FQNEAQ (reference sequence). The CDR3 DNA reads TGTGCCAGCTCCCCGGGGGCTAGCGGCACAGATACGCAGTATTTT. Protein product: CASSPGASGTDTQYF.

The chain uses TRBV9 and TRBJ1-2, with TRBD1 matching over 7 bases. V was clipped by 4 bases and J by 6 bases; unmatched bases: 9. Germline CDR1 SGDLS, CDR2 YYNGEE. This CDR3 region has 14 residues. This CDR3 is CASSPTLQGNGYTF. The DNA for the CDR3 is TGTGCCAGCAGCCCTACCTTACAGGGGAATGGCTACACCTTC.

This chain connects TRBV5-1 to TRBJ2-5; 7 nucleotides line up with TRBD2. The CDR3 runs 17 residues. Germline CDR1 SGHRS, CDR2 YFSETQ. After removal of 0 bases from V and 1 base from J, the junction contained 9 bases not matched to a gene. This CDR3 reads CASSLAPSGVSQETQYF. CDR3 coding DNA: TGCGCCAGCAGCTTGGCCCCCAGCGGGGTCAGCCAAGAGACCCAGTACTTC.

The chain carries TRBV10-3 and TRBJ2-3; D is unclear. In germline, CDR1 is ENHRY, CDR2 SYGVKD. This CDR3 has 15 residues. Trimming cost V 6 bases and J 2 bases, with 15 bases left between them. CDR3 loop: CAISPVSTNTDTQYF. In DNA form, the CDR3 reads TGTGCCATCAGCCCCGTTTCGACGAACACAGATACGCAGTATTTT.

The rearrangement uses TRBV29-1 and TRBJ2-5; D is perhaps TRBD1 (5 bases). V dropped 5 bases and J dropped 5 bases, with 9 bases sitting between them. The CDR3 loop spans 11 amino acids. In germline, CDR1 is SQVTM, CDR2 ANQGSEA. The CDR3 protein is CSVSRGETQYF. The CDR3 nucleotides are TGCAGCGTTAGTAGGGGTGAGACCCAGTACTTC.

This clone came up a few times. CDR3: CASSLSGSSSTEAFF. The CDR3 DNA is TGCGCCAGCAGCTTGTCGGGCAGCTCCAGCACTGAAGCTTTCTTT. V and J are TRBV5-1 and TRBJ1-1; no definite D call. The CDR3 is 15 residues long. The V gene lost 1 base and the J gene lost 4 bases, with 14 bases spanning the gap. Germline CDR1 SGHRS, CDR2 YFSETQ.

This clone was found a few times. The genes are TRBV2 and TRBJ1-1; D is undetermined. This CDR3 has 13 residues. V gave up 4 bases and J gave up 1 base, with 7 bases separating them. The germline V gene encodes CDR1 SNHLY and CDR2 FYNNEI. In DNA, the CDR3 is TGTGCCAGCAGTGTCAAAGCGAACACTGAAGCTTTCTTT. It is translated as CASSVKANTEAFF.

This chain connects TRBV6-5 to TRBJ1-4; 8 positions match TRBD1. The V and J ends lost 2 bases and 8 bases, in that order; junction bases with no gene match: 7. The CDR3 loop spans 15 amino acids. Looked up from germline, CDR1 is MNHEY and CDR2 is SVGAGI. CDR3 sequence (DNA): TGTGCCAGCAGTTACCCCGGACAGGGTTGGGAAAAACTGTTTTTT. This translates into CASSYPGQGWEKLFF.

CDR3 region: CASSEGQALGQPQHF. The CDR3 region has the DNA TGTGCCAGCAGTGAGGGACAGGCTCTGGGCCAGCCCCAGCATTTT. The rearrangement uses TRBV2 and TRBJ1-5, with 8 bases aligning to TRBD1. The CDR3 spans 15 residues. The V gene end was trimmed by 3 bases and the J gene end by 7 bases; junction bases not matched to a gene: 8. CDR1 is SNHLY and CDR2 is FYNNEI in the germline V gene.

CDR3 sequence: CASTQGTWGNSPLHF. The CDR3 bases are TGTGCCAGCACCCAGGGGACTTGGGGTAATTCACCCCTCCACTTT. The rearrangement joins TRBV7-8 to TRBJ1-6, with a weak D call TRBD1 (6 bases). CDR1 SGHVS and CDR2 FQNEAQ come from the germline V gene. The length of the CDR3 is 15 residues. With 7 bases removed from V and 6 bases from J, the gap between germline ends came to 16 bases.

The chain is built from TRBV27 and TRBJ1-1; D ambiguous. The germline V gene has CDR1 MNHEY and CDR2 SMNVEV (reference sequence). The CDR3 contains 12 residues. Trimming stripped 3 bases from V and 4 bases from J, with 6 bases between. CDR3 region: CASSFGATEAFF. The CDR3, as DNA: TGTGCCAGCAGTTTTGGAGCCACTGAAGCTTTCTTT.

Comments on this clone: Other DNA sequences from this sample encode an identical CDR3 as well. The rearrangement joins TRBV18 to TRBJ1-3; no definite D call. This CDR3 is 13 amino acids long. Germline V gene data show CDR1 as KGHSH and CDR2 as LQKENI. V lost 2 bases and J lost 1, with 3 bases in between. This CDR3 reads CASSPGSGNTIYF. The CDR3 bases are TGTGCCAGCTCACCAGGATCTGGAAACACCATATATTTT. The variable domain in full, with the rest retrieved from reference TRBV18 and TRBJ1-3, is NAGVMQNPRHLVRRRGQEARLRCSPMKGHSHVYWYRQLPEEGLKFMVYLQKENIIDESGMPKERFSAEFPKEGPSILRIQQVVRGDSAAYFCASSPGSGNTIYFGEGSWLTVV.